This passage covers 9 T cell receptor beta chains from one sample sequenced in a study of PD-L1 blockade in urothelial cancer. Method: immunoSEQ multiplex PCR; TCRdb's copy keeps in-frame clones and lacks some. The data hold just under 40,000 clones, with 75% to 90% observed a single time. The material was PBMCs, obtained around atezolizumab (anti-PD-L1) treatment. The receptors were gathered from a man aged 60-69 years with urothelial cancer.

The chain is built from TRBV10-2 and TRBJ1-2; TRBD1 matches 7 bases. Per germline, CDR1 WSHSY and CDR2 SAAADI. This CDR3 region has 16 residues. The V gene end was trimmed by 8 bases and the J gene end by 3 bases; junction bases not matched to a gene: 15. The DNA of the CDR3 is TGCGCCAGCTTCCGGGACAGCGATGGGCAGGACTATGGCTACACCTTC. Amino acids: CASFRDSDGQDYGYTF.

The chain is built from TRBV10-2 and TRBJ1-1; 8 nucleotides align to TRBD1. In germline, CDR1 is WSHSY, CDR2 SAAADI. The length of the CDR3 is 15 residues. The ends lost 5 bases at V and 5 bases at J; junction bases unmatched: 10. CDR3 loop: CASSFPGQGVTEAFF. The CDR3 coding sequence is TGCGCCAGCAGTTTTCCCGGACAGGGCGTAACTGAAGCTTTCTTT.

This chain connects TRBV7-2 to TRBJ1-3, with unresolved D. V dropped 0 bases and J dropped 3 bases, with 6 bases sitting between them. CDR1 is SGHTA, CDR2 FQGNSA, per germline. This CDR3 comprises 14 residues. This CDR3 reads CASSLAAVGNTIYF. For the CDR3, the DNA is TGTGCCAGCAGCTTAGCCGCAGTTGGAAACACCATATATTTT.

This chain links TRBV10-3 with TRBJ2-2; D gene unclear. The CDR3 consists of 14 residues. V was trimmed by 9 bases and J by 0 bases, leaving 11 bases between them. In germline, CDR1 is ENHRY, CDR2 SYGVKD. The CDR3 protein is CAIRVYANTGELFF. DNA for the CDR3: TGTGCCATTCGGGTCTACGCGAACACCGGGGAGCTGTTTTTT.

This clone has just a few counts. The CDR3 reads CASSGTSGARPREQYF. CDR3 in DNA: TGTGCCAGTAGTGGCACCTCGGGAGCCCGCCCCAGGGAGCAGTACTTC. J is TRBJ2-7 and V is TRBV19; tentatively, D is TRBD2 (6 bases). V dropped 5 bases and J dropped 7 bases, with 24 bases sitting between them. The CDR3 runs 16 residues. CDR1 LNHDA and CDR2 SQIVND come from the germline V gene (reference sequence). Using reference TRBV19 and TRBJ2-7 for the parts outside the CDR3, the full variable domain is DGGITQSPKYLFRKEGQNVTLSCEQNLNHDAMYWYRQDPGQGLRLIYYSQIVNDFQKGDIAEGYSVSREKKESFPLTVTSAQKNPTAFYLCASSGTSGARPREQYFGPGTRLTVT.

The chain uses TRBV12-5 and TRBJ1-5; unclear D gene. Trimming removed 0 bases from V and 3 bases from J, with 9 bases in between. The germline gives CDR1 LGHNT, CDR2 FRNRAP. The CDR3 has 15 amino acids. The CDR3 DNA reads TGTGCTAGTGGTTTGGTATTCCGGGACAATCAGCCCCAGCATTTT. This sequence encodes CASGLVFRDNQPQHF.

V and J are TRBV28 and TRBJ1-4; tentatively, D is TRBD1 (5 bases). The CDR3 runs to 15 residues. Germline V gene lookup returns CDR1 MDHEN and CDR2 SYDVKM. V shed 5 bases and J shed 7 bases, with 17 bases lying between them. The CDR3 DNA reads TGTGCCAGCAGTAAAACTCAGGGCTCGGTTGAAAAACTGTTTTTT. This codes for CASSKTQGSVEKLFF.

The V gene is TRBV5-6, the J gene TRBJ1-3; D not resolved. CDR1 and CDR2 from the germline V gene are SGHDT and YYEEEE. V dropped 3 bases and J dropped 0 bases, with 10 bases sitting between them. The CDR3 is 15 amino acids. CDR3 sequence: CASSSSTISGNTIYF. CDR3 sequence (DNA): TGTGCCAGCAGCTCGAGCACCATCTCTGGAAACACCATATATTTT.

The chain is built from TRBV7-3 and TRBJ2-2; TRBD1 aligns across 9 bases. V shed 4 bases and J 4 bases; nucleotides not matched to a gene: 4. From germline, CDR1 is SGHTA and CDR2 FQGTGA. The CDR3 length is 15 residues. In nucleotides, the CDR3 is TGTGCCAGCAGCTGGGGACAGGGAGGCACCGGGGAGCTGTTTTTT. Translating gives CASSWGQGGTGELFF.